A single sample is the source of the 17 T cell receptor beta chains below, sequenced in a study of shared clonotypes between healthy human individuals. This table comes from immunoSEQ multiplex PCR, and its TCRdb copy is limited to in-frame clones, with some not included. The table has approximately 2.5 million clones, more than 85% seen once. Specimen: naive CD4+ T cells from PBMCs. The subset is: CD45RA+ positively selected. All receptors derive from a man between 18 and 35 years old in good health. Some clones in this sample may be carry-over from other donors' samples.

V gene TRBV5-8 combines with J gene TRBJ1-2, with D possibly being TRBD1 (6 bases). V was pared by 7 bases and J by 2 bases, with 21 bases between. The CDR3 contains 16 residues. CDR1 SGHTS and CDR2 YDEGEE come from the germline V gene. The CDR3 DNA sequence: TGTGCCAGCCGCAACTGGGAGGGGGTGTCGAACTATGGCTACACCTTC. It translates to CASRNWEGVSNYGYTF.

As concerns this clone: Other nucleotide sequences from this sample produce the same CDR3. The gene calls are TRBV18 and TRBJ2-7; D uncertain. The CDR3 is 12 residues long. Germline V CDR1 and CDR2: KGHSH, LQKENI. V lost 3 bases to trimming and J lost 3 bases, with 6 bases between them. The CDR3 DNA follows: TGTGCCAGCTCACCGGCTGGCTACGAGCAGTACTTC. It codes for CASSPAGYEQYF.

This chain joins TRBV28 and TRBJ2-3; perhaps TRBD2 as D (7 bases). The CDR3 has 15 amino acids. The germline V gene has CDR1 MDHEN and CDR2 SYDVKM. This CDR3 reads CASSAGGLGTDTQYF. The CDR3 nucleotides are TGTGCTTCGTCCGCCGGGGGGCTTGGCACAGATACGCAGTATTTT.

The CDR3 region is CASSQLGQRNGYTF. The CDR3 bases are TGCGCCAGCAGCCAATTGGGACAGCGGAATGGCTACACCTTC. The chain joins TRBV4-1 to TRBJ1-2, with 7 bases matching TRBD1. Germline V lookup: CDR1 MGHRA, CDR2 YSYEKL. This CDR3 is built from 14 residues. Germline trimming cut 2 bases from V and 6 bases from J; bases unmatched to any gene: 6.

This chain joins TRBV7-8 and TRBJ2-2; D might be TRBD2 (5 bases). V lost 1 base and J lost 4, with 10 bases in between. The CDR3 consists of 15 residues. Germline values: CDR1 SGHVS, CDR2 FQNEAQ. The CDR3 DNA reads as TGTGCCAGCAGCTTAGAGGGCCGGGGCACCGGGGAGCTGTTTTTT. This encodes CASSLEGRGTGELFF.

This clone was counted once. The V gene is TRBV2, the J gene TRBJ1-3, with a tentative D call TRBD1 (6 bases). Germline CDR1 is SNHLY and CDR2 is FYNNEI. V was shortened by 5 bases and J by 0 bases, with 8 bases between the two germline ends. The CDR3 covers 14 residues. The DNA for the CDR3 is TGTGCCAGCAGTCAGGGGAGCTCTGGAAACACCATATATTTT. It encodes CASSQGSSGNTIYF.

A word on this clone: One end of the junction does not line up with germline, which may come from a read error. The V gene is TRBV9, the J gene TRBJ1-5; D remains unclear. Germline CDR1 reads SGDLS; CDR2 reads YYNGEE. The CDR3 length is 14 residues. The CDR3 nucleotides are TGTGCCAGCAGCGTAGGCAGTAGCCATCAGCCCCAGCATTTT. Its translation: CASSVGSSHQPQHF.

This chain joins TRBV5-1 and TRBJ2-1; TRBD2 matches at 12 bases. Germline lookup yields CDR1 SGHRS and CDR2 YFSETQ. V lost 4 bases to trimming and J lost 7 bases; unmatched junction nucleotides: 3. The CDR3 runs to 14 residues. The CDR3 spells CASSRLAGANEQFF. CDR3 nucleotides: TGCGCCAGCAGCCGACTAGCGGGGGCTAATGAGCAGTTCTTC.

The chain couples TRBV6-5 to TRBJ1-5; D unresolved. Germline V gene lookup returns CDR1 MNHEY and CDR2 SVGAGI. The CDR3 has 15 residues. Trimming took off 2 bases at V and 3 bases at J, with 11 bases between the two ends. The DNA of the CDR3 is TGTGCCAGCAGTTACAGAGGCAGTTTCAATCAGCCCCAGCATTTT. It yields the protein CASSYRGSFNQPQHF.

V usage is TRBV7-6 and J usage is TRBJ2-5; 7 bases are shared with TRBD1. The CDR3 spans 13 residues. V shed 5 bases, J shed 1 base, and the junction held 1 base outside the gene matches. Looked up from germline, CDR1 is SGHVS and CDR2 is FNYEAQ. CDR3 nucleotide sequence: TGTGCCAGCAGCAACAGGGGCCAAGAGACCCAGTACTTC. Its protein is CASSNRGQETQYF. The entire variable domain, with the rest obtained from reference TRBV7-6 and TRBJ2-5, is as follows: GAGVSQSPRYKVTKRGQDVALRCDPISGHVSLYWYRQALGQGPEFLTYFNYEAQQDKSGLPNDRFSAERPEGSISTLTIQRTEQRDSAMYRCASSNRGQETQYFGPGTRLLVL.

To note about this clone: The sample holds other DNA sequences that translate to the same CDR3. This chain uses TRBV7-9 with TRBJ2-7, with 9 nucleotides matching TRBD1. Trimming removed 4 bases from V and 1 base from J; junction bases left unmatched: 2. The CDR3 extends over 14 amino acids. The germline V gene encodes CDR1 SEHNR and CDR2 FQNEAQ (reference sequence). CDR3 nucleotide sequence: TGTGCCAGCAGCTCAGACAGGGGGTCCTACGAGCAGTACTTC. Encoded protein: CASSSDRGSYEQYF.

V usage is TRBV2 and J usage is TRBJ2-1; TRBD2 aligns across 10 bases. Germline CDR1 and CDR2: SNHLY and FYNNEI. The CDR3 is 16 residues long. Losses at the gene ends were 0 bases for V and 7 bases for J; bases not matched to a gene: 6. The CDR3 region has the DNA TGTGCCAGCAGTGAAGCGTGGCTAGCGGGAGTAAATGAGCAGTTCTTC. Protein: CASSEAWLAGVNEQFF. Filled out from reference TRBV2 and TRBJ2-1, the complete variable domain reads EPEVTQTPSHQVTQMGQEVILRCVPISNHLYFYWYRQILGQKVEFLVSFYNNEISEKSEIFDDQFSVERPDGSNFTLKIRSTKLEDSAMYFCASSEAWLAGVNEQFFGPGTRLTVL.

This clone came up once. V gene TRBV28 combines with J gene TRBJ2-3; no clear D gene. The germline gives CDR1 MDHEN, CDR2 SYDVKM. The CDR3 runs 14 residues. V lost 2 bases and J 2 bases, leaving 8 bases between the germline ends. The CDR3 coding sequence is TGTGCCAGCAGTTTAATAAGGGACACAGATACGCAGTATTTT. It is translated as CASSLIRDTDTQYF. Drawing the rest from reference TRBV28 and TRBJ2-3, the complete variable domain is DVKVTQSSRYLVKRTGEKVFLECVQDMDHENMFWYRQDPGLGLRLIYFSYDVKMKEKGDIPEGYSVSREKKERFSLILESASTNQTSMYLCASSLIRDTDTQYFGPGTRLTVL.

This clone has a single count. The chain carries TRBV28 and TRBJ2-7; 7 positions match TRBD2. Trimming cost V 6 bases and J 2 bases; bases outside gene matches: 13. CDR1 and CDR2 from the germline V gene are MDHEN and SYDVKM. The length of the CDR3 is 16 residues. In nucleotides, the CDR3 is TGTGCCAGCAGAACCTCAGCGGGGAGCCCACCCTACGAGCAGTACTTC. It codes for CASRTSAGSPPYEQYF.

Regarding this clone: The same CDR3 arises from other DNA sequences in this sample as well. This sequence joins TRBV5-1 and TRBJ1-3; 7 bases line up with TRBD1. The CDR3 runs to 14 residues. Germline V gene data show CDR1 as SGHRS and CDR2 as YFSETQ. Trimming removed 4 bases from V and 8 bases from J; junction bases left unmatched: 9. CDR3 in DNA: TGCGCCAGCAGCGGCCAGGGGGGACTGGACACCATATATTTT. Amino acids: CASSGQGGLDTIYF.

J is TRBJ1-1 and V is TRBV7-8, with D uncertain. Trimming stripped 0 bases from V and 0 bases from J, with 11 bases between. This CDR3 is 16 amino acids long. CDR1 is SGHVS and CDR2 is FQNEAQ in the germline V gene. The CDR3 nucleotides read TGTGCCAGCAGCTTAGCGCTAAAGGGAGTGAACACTGAAGCTTTCTTT. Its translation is CASSLALKGVNTEAFF.

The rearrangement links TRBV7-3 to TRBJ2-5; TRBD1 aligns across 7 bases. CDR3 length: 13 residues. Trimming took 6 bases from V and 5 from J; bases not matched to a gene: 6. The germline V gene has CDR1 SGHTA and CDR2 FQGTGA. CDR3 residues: CASRPGTEETQYF. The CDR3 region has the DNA TGTGCCAGCAGGCCCGGGACAGAGGAGACCCAGTACTTC.